Below, 18 T cell receptor beta chains from the same sample are listed, as sequenced in a study of OX40 agonist ivuxolimab in advanced cancers. Libraries were built with the immunoSEQ multiplex PCR assay. TCRdb carries this immuneACCESS record with in-frame sequences only. Its versions omit some clonotypes, under half of them owing to an unresolved V gene in the studies checked, with the rest unexplained. In this sample the table shows roughly 19,000 clones, about 65% of which occur a single time. The ten largest account for about 21% of the sample. The sequencing used CD4+ or CD8+ T cells sorted from blood, collected in a trial of the OX40 agonist ivuxolimab. The origin of the receptors is an adult with an advanced solid tumor such as melanoma, head and neck, liver or kidney cancer.

This clone has only a few counts. J is TRBJ2-7 and V is TRBV10-2, with 7 bases that match TRBD1. The germline V gene has CDR1 WSHSY and CDR2 SAAADI. This CDR3 comprises 14 residues. V trimming: 2 bases; J trimming: 4 bases; junction bases outside the gene matches: 5. CDR3 sequence (DNA): TGCGCCAGCAGTGAGCTGACAGGGTTTTACGAGCAGTACTTC. Translating gives CASSELTGFYEQYF.

Relative to its sample, this clone is medium-sized. The chain employs TRBV2 and TRBJ2-3; TRBD2 aligns across 9 bases. Germline trimming cut 4 bases from V and 5 bases from J; bases unmatched to any gene: 10. This CDR3 has 16 residues. CDR1 is SNHLY and CDR2 is FYNNEI in the germline V gene. The DNA for the CDR3 is TGTGCCAGCAGTGCCCAGCGGGGGGACGGAGGAGATACGCAGTATTTT. Translated, it gives CASSAQRGDGGDTQYF. The full variable domain, rest sourced from reference TRBV2 and TRBJ2-3, is EPEVTQTPSHQVTQMGQEVILRCVPISNHLYFYWYRQILGQKVEFLVSFYNNEISEKSEIFDDQFSVERPDGSNFTLKIRSTKLEDSAMYFCASSAQRGDGGDTQYFGPGTRLTVL.

The chain has TRBV27 and TRBJ1-1, with TRBD1 as a possible D gene (6 bases). Germline V gene sequence: CDR1 MNHEY, CDR2 SMNVEV (reference sequence). The CDR3 has 15 residues. V lost 10 bases to trimming and J lost 3 bases, with 21 bases between them. The chain's CDR3 is CATIPHAGADTEAFF. CDR3 DNA sequence: TGTGCCACCATACCTCACGCGGGGGCCGACACTGAAGCTTTCTTT.

The chain employs TRBV7-8 and TRBJ2-4; D is perhaps TRBD1 or TRBD2 (6 bases each). Between the trimmed V and J ends, which lost 7 bases and 0 bases, there was a span of 16 bases. CDR1 is SGHVS and CDR2 is FQNEAQ in the germline V gene. The CDR3 runs to 16 residues. The CDR3 nucleotides read TGTGCCAGCAACCCGGAGGGGGGTCTAGCCAAAAACATTCAGTACTTC. This codes for CASNPEGGLAKNIQYF.

The V gene is TRBV11-2, the J gene TRBJ2-7; D is ambiguous. From germline, CDR1 is SGHAT and CDR2 FQNNGV. The CDR3 extends over 11 amino acids. Trimming left V 2 bases short and J 5 bases short, with 4 bases between. The CDR3 spells CASSLTDEQYF. Written as DNA, the CDR3 is TGTGCCAGCAGCTTAACGGACGAGCAGTACTTC.

The rearrangement joins TRBV6-6 to TRBJ2-1, with D possibly being TRBD2 (6 bases). V was shortened by 5 bases and J by 8 bases, with 13 bases between the two germline ends. The CDR3 has 13 amino acids. Germline lookup yields CDR1 MNHNY and CDR2 SVGAGI (reference sequence). CDR3 sequence (DNA): TGTGCCAGCAGTCTGGGACTTTTCGATGAGCAGTTCTTC. It encodes CASSLGLFDEQFF.

V gene TRBV2 combines with J gene TRBJ1-5; D is unresolved. This CDR3 contains 15 residues. Trimming took 2 bases from V and 4 from J, leaving 12 bases between them. Germline loops: CDR1 SNHLY, CDR2 FYNNEI. CDR3 DNA: TGTGCCAGCAGTGAATTCCTGATTACGAATCAGCCCCAGCATTTT. Its translation is CASSEFLITNQPQHF. The full variable domain, in which reference TRBV2 and TRBJ1-5 provide the parts outside the CDR3, is EPEVTQTPSHQVTQMGQEVILRCVPISNHLYFYWYRQILGQKVEFLVSFYNNEISEKSEIFDDQFSVERPDGSNFTLKIRSTKLEDSAMYFCASSEFLITNQPQHFGDGTRLSIL.

This chain links TRBV14 with TRBJ2-5; possible D gene TRBD1, 6 bases. The CDR3 runs 16 residues. In germline, CDR1 is SGHDN, CDR2 FVKESK. The V end was cut by 1 base, the J end by 4 bases, with 16 bases between. In nucleotides, the CDR3 is TGTGCCAGCAGCCAAGGGAATACAGGGTTAAGAGAGACCCAGTACTTC. This gives the protein CASSQGNTGLRETQYF.

The rearrangement links TRBV11-2 to TRBJ1-1; D not resolved. Per the germline V gene, CDR1 is SGHAT and CDR2 is FQNNGV. Deletions cut 2 bases from V and 7 bases from J, with 8 bases between. The CDR3 extends over 12 amino acids. The CDR3 DNA sequence: TGTGCCAGCAGCTTAATCAGAGATGAAGCTTTCTTT. Protein sequence: CASSLIRDEAFF.

The chain has TRBV6-6 and TRBJ2-2, with D maybe TRBD1 (5 bases). This CDR3 region has 15 residues. The ends were cut back, 2 bases at V and 4 bases at J, with 11 bases in the middle. CDR1 and CDR2 (germline): MNHNY, SVGAGI (reference sequence). This CDR3 is CASSYLRRGTGELFF. For the CDR3, the DNA is TGTGCCAGCAGTTACCTCCGAAGGGGCACCGGGGAGCTGTTTTTT.

V usage is TRBV28 and J usage is TRBJ1-2, with D uncertain. From germline, CDR1 is MDHEN and CDR2 SYDVKM. Between the trimmed V and J ends, which lost 5 bases and 8 bases, there was a span of 12 bases. This CDR3 is built from 12 residues. Here the CDR3 reads CASSPPSYGYTF. In DNA, the CDR3 is TGTGCCAGCAGTCCCCCTTCTTACGGCTACACCTTC.

V usage is TRBV2 and J usage is TRBJ1-6; no clear D. V was pared by 6 bases and J by 3 bases, with 12 bases between. The CDR3 totals 15 residues. Germline V lookup: CDR1 SNHLY, CDR2 FYNNEI. As DNA, the CDR3 is TGTGCCAGCAGGGGAGTAACCATCTATAATTCACCCCTCCACTTT. It specifies CASRGVTIYNSPLHF.

The rearrangement uses TRBV9 and TRBJ2-5; 7 bases match TRBD1. With 4 bases clipped from V and 5 bases from J, the junction kept 11 bases outside the gene matches. The CDR3 sequence is 15 residues long. The germline CDR1 and CDR2 sequences are SGDLS and YYNGEE. In DNA form, the CDR3 reads TGTGCCAGCAGCCCCCCGACAGGGAGCGTTGAGACCCAGTACTTC. It encodes CASSPPTGSVETQYF.

This clone has more than one count but fewer than ten. The chain is built from TRBV5-6 and TRBJ1-6; D unresolved. The CDR3 contains 15 residues. CDR1 and CDR2 (germline): SGHDT, YYEEEE. Trimming stripped 4 bases from V and 7 bases from J, with 15 bases between. The DNA for the CDR3 is TGTGCCAGCAGCCCCGAGAGGGTATACAATTCACCCCTCCACTTT. Encoded protein: CASSPERVYNSPLHF.

This chain links TRBV7-6 with TRBJ1-5; 9 positions agree with TRBD1. The ends lost 5 bases at V and 1 base at J; junction bases unmatched: 3. This CDR3 is built from 15 residues. Germline CDR1 reads SGHVS; CDR2 reads FNYEAQ. The CDR3 nucleotides read TGTGCCAGCAGCCCCGACAGGGGGAGCAATCAGCCCCAGCATTTT. Protein: CASSPDRGSNQPQHF.

V is TRBV6-1 and J is TRBJ2-3, with 7 bases that match TRBD1. The CDR3 covers 16 residues. J gave up 1 base and V 2 bases, and 6 bases lay outside the gene matches. Germline loops: CDR1 MNHNS, CDR2 SASEGT. The CDR3 DNA sequence: TGTGCCAGCAGTGAACTCCGGGACAGTCGCACAGATACGCAGTATTTT. It encodes CASSELRDSRTDTQYF.

The J gene is TRBJ2-3, the V gene TRBV27, with 10 bases that match TRBD2. V trimming: 4 bases; J trimming: 4 bases; junction bases outside the gene matches: 5. The CDR3 extends over 15 amino acids. Germline lookup yields CDR1 MNHEY and CDR2 SMNVEV (reference sequence). This CDR3 reads CASSYPTSGADTQYF. CDR3 coding DNA: TGTGCCAGCAGTTACCCTACTAGCGGGGCAGATACGCAGTATTTT.

The V gene is TRBV5-1, the J gene TRBJ2-7, with 8 nucleotides matching TRBD1. The CDR3 covers 14 residues. The V gene's germline CDR1 is SGHRS and CDR2 YFSETQ. Trimming took 3 bases from V and 7 from J; bases not matched to a gene: 9. The CDR3 DNA reads TGCGCCAGCAGCTCGGGACAGGTGGCTCAAGAGCAGTACTTC. Residues: CASSSGQVAQEQYF.